The next 30 T cell receptor beta chains were all read from a single sample in a study of blood T cell repertoires in COVID-19. Sequenced by immunoSEQ multiplex PCR; TCRdb stores in-frame clones only, minus some. Among 100,000 to 150,000 clones listed, about four fifths were seen once. The sequenced sample was peripheral blood. The origin of the receptors is an elderly woman with acute or convalescent COVID-19.

V and J are TRBV6-4 and TRBJ1-5; no firm D call. The CDR3 length is 13 residues. Trimming took 4 bases from V and 6 from J, leaving 10 bases between them. The germline CDR1 and CDR2 sequences are MRHNA and SNTAGT. In DNA form, the CDR3 reads TGTGCCAGCAGTGGCACCTCCGGTCAGCCCCAGCATTTT. Translating gives CASSGTSGQPQHF.

This clone appeared once. The V call is TRBV2, the J call TRBJ2-7, with D perhaps TRBD1 (5 bases). Trimming pared 3 bases from V and 1 base from J, leaving 13 bases between. This CDR3 comprises 15 residues. The germline V gene encodes CDR1 SNHLY and CDR2 FYNNEI. CDR3 in DNA: TGTGCCAGCAGTGAGGGTTGGACAAATTCCTACGAGCAGTACTTC. It codes for CASSEGWTNSYEQYF.

The rearrangement uses TRBV2 and TRBJ1-4; 8 bases map to TRBD1. The V segment lost 6 bases and the J segment 4 bases; nucleotides outside the gene matches: 7. The CDR3 is made up of 15 amino acids. Germline V CDR1 and CDR2: SNHLY, FYNNEI. CDR3 DNA: TGTGCCAGCAGGGAGACAGGGGTCTTTAATGAAAAACTGTTTTTT. This encodes CASRETGVFNEKLFF.

The chain joins TRBV5-6 to TRBJ1-1; weak D call: TRBD1 (6 bases). V was cut by 4 bases and J by 0 bases, with 13 bases left in between. This CDR3 contains 15 residues. CDR1 is SGHDT and CDR2 is YYEEEE in the germline V gene. CDR3 loop: CASSTWTAMNTEAFF. Here the CDR3 DNA reads TGTGCCAGCAGCACCTGGACAGCCATGAACACTGAAGCTTTCTTT.

The count of this clone is one. This chain uses TRBV4-3 with TRBJ1-1, with 7 bases lining up with TRBD1. This CDR3 spans 15 amino acids. With V trimmed by 2 bases and J by 1 base, 4 bases remained unmatched. In germline, CDR1 is LGHNA, CDR2 YSLEER. The CDR3 DNA reads as TGCGCCAGCAGCCAATCCTACAGGGGGAACACTGAAGCTTTCTTT. It translates to CASSQSYRGNTEAFF.

V is TRBV27 and J is TRBJ2-5, with D possibly matching TRBD2 (6 bases). The germline V and J ends were trimmed by 3 bases and 2 bases, with 13 bases remaining between them. The V gene's germline CDR1 is MNHEY and CDR2 SMNVEV (reference sequence). The CDR3 is 15 amino acids. In DNA form, the CDR3 reads TGTGCCAGCAGTTTTGGAGGGAACAGACAAGAGACCCAGTACTTC. It translates to CASSFGGNRQETQYF.

This sequence joins TRBV7-8 and TRBJ1-4, with D uncertain. Trimming stripped 7 bases from V and 5 bases from J, with 11 bases between. The CDR3 has 13 residues. Looked up from germline, CDR1 is SGHVS and CDR2 is FQNEAQ. DNA for the CDR3: TGTGCCAGCATGAGGTCGGTCAATGAAAAACTGTTTTTT. Amino acid sequence: CASMRSVNEKLFF.

The chain is built from TRBV30 and TRBJ1-2, with TRBD1 matching 7 bases. The CDR3 is 13 amino acids. The V gene's germline CDR1 is GTSNPN and CDR2 SVGIG (reference sequence). V lost 4 bases, J lost 4 bases, and 6 bases stayed unmatched. CDR3 DNA: TGTGCCTGGACCCCAAGGGACAGCTATGGCTACACCTTC. Amino acids: CAWTPRDSYGYTF.

V usage is TRBV7-8 and J usage is TRBJ1-6; TRBD1 might be the D (5 bases). The CDR3 runs 15 residues. Trimming took off 3 bases at V and 9 bases at J, with 15 bases between the two ends. Germline V gives CDR1 SGHVS, CDR2 FQNEAQ. The CDR3 loop reads CASSLDMLYGSPLHF. For the CDR3, the DNA is TGTGCCAGCAGCTTGGACATGTTATACGGTTCACCCCTCCACTTT.

V gene TRBV9 combines with J gene TRBJ1-1; 7 bases are a match to TRBD1. V shed 3 bases and J 5 bases; nucleotides not matched to a gene: 10. In germline, CDR1 is SGDLS, CDR2 YYNGEE. The CDR3 loop spans 15 amino acids. As DNA, the CDR3 is TGTGCCAGCAGCGGCGACAGGGTAGGGAAAACTGAAGCTTTCTTT. This encodes CASSGDRVGKTEAFF.

To note about this clone: One junction end disagrees with the germline gene, perhaps due to a read error. The chain couples TRBV19 to TRBJ2-2; D uncertain. The CDR3 covers 16 residues. The germline CDR1 and CDR2 sequences are LNHDA and SQIVND (reference sequence). This CDR3 is CASSIVRHLNSGELFF. The CDR3, as DNA: TGTGCCAGTAGTATAGTAAGACACCTGAACAGCGGGGAGCTGTTTTTT.

The J gene is TRBJ1-1, the V gene TRBV7-9; possible D gene TRBD1, 6 bases. The V end lost 2 bases, the J end lost 7 bases, and 14 bases lay between the germline ends. Germline V gene data show CDR1 as SEHNR and CDR2 as FQNEAQ (reference sequence). CDR3 size: 14 residues. The CDR3: CASSLREGRGEAFF. In DNA, the CDR3 is TGTGCCAGCAGCTTAAGGGAGGGCAGGGGTGAAGCTTTCTTT.

The chain has TRBV2 and TRBJ1-2; D perhaps matches TRBD1 (6 bases). The V end lost 11 bases, the J end lost 1 base, and 14 bases lay between the germline ends. Germline V lookup: CDR1 SNHLY, CDR2 FYNNEI. The CDR3 length is 13 residues. Written as DNA, the CDR3 is TGTGCCCGAAGGGGGACCCTTAACTATGGCTACACCTTC. Its protein is CARRGTLNYGYTF.

The CDR3 is CASSPGSSTDTQYF. The CDR3 nucleotides are TGTGCCAGCTCACCGGGGAGTTCCACAGATACGCAGTATTTT. This rearrangement joins TRBV18 to TRBJ2-3, with D tentatively TRBD2 (5 bases). This CDR3 is built from 14 residues. Trimming pared 3 bases from V and 2 bases from J, leaving 9 bases between. CDR1 KGHSH and CDR2 LQKENI come from the germline V gene.

The chain uses TRBV5-1 and TRBJ1-2; 9 nucleotides match TRBD1. Per the germline V gene, CDR1 is SGHRS and CDR2 is YFSETQ. With 2 bases clipped from V and 7 bases from J, the junction kept 6 bases outside the gene matches. This CDR3 is built from 14 residues. The CDR3 region has the DNA TGCGCCAGCAGCTTCGTCGGGACAGGGAGTGGCTACACCTTC. It translates to CASSFVGTGSGYTF.

This clone was counted once. V usage is TRBV4-1 and J usage is TRBJ1-1; weak D call: TRBD1 (6 bases). CDR1 MGHRA and CDR2 YSYEKL come from the germline V gene. V dropped 3 bases and J dropped 0 bases, with 11 bases sitting between them. The CDR3 is 15 residues long. CDR3 amino acids: CASSQTDRVNTEAFF. DNA for the CDR3: TGCGCCAGCAGCCAGACGGACAGAGTGAACACTGAAGCTTTCTTT.

The rearrangement joins TRBV5-1 to TRBJ1-2; TRBD1 is a possible D gene (5 bases). The CDR3 consists of 13 residues. The germline V gene encodes CDR1 SGHRS and CDR2 YFSETQ. V was trimmed by 4 bases and J by 4 bases, leaving 11 bases between them. CDR3 nucleotides: TGCGCCAGCAGCGCGACAGCAACCTATGGCTACACCTTC. It is translated as CASSATATYGYTF.

V and J are TRBV11-2 and TRBJ2-5; D possibly corresponds to TRBD1 (6 bases). This CDR3 spans 14 amino acids. Per germline, CDR1 SGHAT and CDR2 FQNNGV. The ends were cut back, 1 base at V and 2 bases at J, with 8 bases in the middle. The CDR3 loop is CASSLGTVQETQYF. CDR3 DNA: TGTGCCAGCAGCTTAGGGACAGTGCAAGAGACCCAGTACTTC.

V is TRBV6-5 and J is TRBJ2-3; 8 positions match TRBD2. Germline CDR1 reads MNHEY; CDR2 reads SVGAGI. Unmatched junction bases numbered 4, after V lost 2 bases and J lost 0 bases. The CDR3 sequence is 16 residues long. The CDR3 region has the DNA TGTGCCAGCAGTTACCAAAGGACTAGCAGCACAGATACGCAGTATTTT. It specifies CASSYQRTSSTDTQYF.

The chain combines TRBV5-1 with TRBJ2-1, with 14 bases that match TRBD2. This CDR3 has 20 amino acids. The J segment lost 0 bases and the V segment lost 0 bases, leaving 8 bases of the junction unmatched. Germline loops: CDR1 SGHRS, CDR2 YFSETQ. DNA for the CDR3: TGCGCCAGCAGCTTGGAGACTAGCGGGGGGGCTTTCCTCTCCTACAATGAGCAGTTCTTC. It yields the protein CASSLETSGGAFLSYNEQFF.

The V gene is TRBV7-2, the J gene TRBJ1-2; D remains unclear. Trimming left V 0 bases short and J 4 bases short, with 12 bases between. Looked up from germline, CDR1 is SGHTA and CDR2 is FQGNSA. The CDR3 is 15 residues long. The chain's CDR3 is CASSLASSWPYGYTF. The CDR3 DNA sequence: TGTGCCAGCAGCTTAGCGTCTTCTTGGCCCTATGGCTACACCTTC.

The chain carries TRBV29-1 and TRBJ2-7; 9 nucleotides line up with TRBD1. Losses at the gene ends were 6 bases for V and 7 bases for J; bases not matched to a gene: 10. The CDR3 is made up of 13 amino acids. Germline CDR1 SQVTM, CDR2 ANQGSEA. CDR3 residues: CSVAGTGPREQYF. The DNA for the CDR3 is TGCAGCGTGGCCGGGACAGGGCCGAGGGAGCAGTACTTC.

The chain joins TRBV7-7 to TRBJ1-3, with no clear D. V dropped 1 base and J dropped 3 bases, with 10 bases sitting between them. This CDR3 has 15 residues. The germline V gene encodes CDR1 SSHAT and CDR2 FNYEAQ (reference sequence). In DNA, the CDR3 is TGTGCCAGCAGCTTAGGACATGGCAATGGAAACACCATATATTTT. Amino acids: CASSLGHGNGNTIYF.

This sequence joins TRBV11-2 and TRBJ1-4, with TRBD1 identical over 7 bases. This CDR3 is 14 amino acids long. V was clipped by 0 bases and J by 9 bases; unmatched bases: 4. The germline CDR1 and CDR2 sequences are SGHAT and FQNNGV. CDR3 DNA: TGTGCCAGCAGCTTAGAAGGGGGCCAGAAAAAACTGTTTTTT. Translated: CASSLEGGQKKLFF.

The chain is built from TRBV18 and TRBJ1-3; TRBD1 matches at 7 bases. The length of the CDR3 is 15 residues. The germline V gene has CDR1 KGHSH and CDR2 LQKENI. V dropped 3 bases and J dropped 1; count of bases not matched to a gene: 3. CDR3 nucleotide sequence: TGTGCCAGCTCACCCGAACAGGGGTCTGGAAACACCATATATTTT. It specifies CASSPEQGSGNTIYF.

The CDR3 here is CASSLGDYSLRYEQYF. CDR3 DNA: TGTGCCAGCAGCTTAGGGGACTATTCGCTCCGCTACGAGCAGTACTTC. J is TRBJ2-7 and V is TRBV7-9, with 7 bases aligning to TRBD2. This CDR3 is 16 amino acids long. With V trimmed by 1 base and J by 3 bases, 9 bases remained unmatched. CDR1 and CDR2 (germline): SEHNR, FQNEAQ (reference sequence).

V usage is TRBV5-6 and J usage is TRBJ2-7; D not certain. V was cut by 6 bases and J by 0 bases, with 13 bases left in between. This CDR3 comprises 14 residues. Germline CDR1 reads SGHDT; CDR2 reads YYEEEE. Written as DNA, the CDR3 is TGTGCCAGCACCCCTCATCGGAGCTCCTACGAGCAGTACTTC. The encoded protein is CASTPHRSSYEQYF. Together with reference TRBV5-6 and TRBJ2-7, the CDR3 gives the full variable domain: DAGVTQSPTHLIKTRGQQVTLRCSPKSGHDTVSWYQQALGQGPQFIFQYYEEEERQRGNFPDRFSGHQFPNYSSELNVNALLLGDSALYLCASTPHRSSYEQYFGPGTRLTVT.

This chain uses TRBV5-4 with TRBJ1-6; 7 bases map to TRBD1. The V segment lost 3 bases and the J segment 0 bases; nucleotides outside the gene matches: 6. Germline loops: CDR1 SGHNT, CDR2 YYREEE (reference sequence). The CDR3 has 17 residues. CDR3 residues: CASSSGQSSSYNSPLHF. The CDR3 DNA reads as TGTGCCAGCAGCTCGGGACAGTCGAGCTCCTATAATTCACCCCTCCACTTT.

CDR3 bases: TGTGCCAGCAGCCCCTTCGTCCGGGACTCTGGAAACACCATATATTTT. Translation gives CASSPFVRDSGNTIYF. The chain links TRBV9 to TRBJ1-3; D not resolved. This CDR3 contains 16 residues. The V gene lost 4 bases and the J gene lost 0 bases, with 14 bases spanning the gap. Per the germline V gene, CDR1 is SGDLS and CDR2 is YYNGEE.

The CDR3 bases are TGTGCCAGTAGTATAGGCCCGGGACAGGGGGACTACGAGCAGTACTTC. Its protein product is CASSIGPGQGDYEQYF. This chain uses TRBV19 with TRBJ2-7; TRBD1 agrees at 11 bases. CDR3 length: 16 amino acids. Germline V gene lookup returns CDR1 LNHDA and CDR2 SQIVND (reference sequence). V lost 1 base and J lost 3; bases outside the gene matches: 5.